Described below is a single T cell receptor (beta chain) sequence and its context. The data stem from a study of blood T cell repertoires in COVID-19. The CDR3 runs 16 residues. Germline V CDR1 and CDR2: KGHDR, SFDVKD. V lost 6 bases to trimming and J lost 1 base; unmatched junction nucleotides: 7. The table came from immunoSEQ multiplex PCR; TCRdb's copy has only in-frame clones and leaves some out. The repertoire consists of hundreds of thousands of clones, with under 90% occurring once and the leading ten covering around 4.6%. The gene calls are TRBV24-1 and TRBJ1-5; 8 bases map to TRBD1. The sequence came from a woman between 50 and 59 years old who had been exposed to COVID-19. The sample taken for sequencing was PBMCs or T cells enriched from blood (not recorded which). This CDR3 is CATSRQGPRSNQPQHF. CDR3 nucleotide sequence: TGTGCCACCAGTAGACAGGGGCCGCGAAGCAATCAGCCCCAGCATTTT.